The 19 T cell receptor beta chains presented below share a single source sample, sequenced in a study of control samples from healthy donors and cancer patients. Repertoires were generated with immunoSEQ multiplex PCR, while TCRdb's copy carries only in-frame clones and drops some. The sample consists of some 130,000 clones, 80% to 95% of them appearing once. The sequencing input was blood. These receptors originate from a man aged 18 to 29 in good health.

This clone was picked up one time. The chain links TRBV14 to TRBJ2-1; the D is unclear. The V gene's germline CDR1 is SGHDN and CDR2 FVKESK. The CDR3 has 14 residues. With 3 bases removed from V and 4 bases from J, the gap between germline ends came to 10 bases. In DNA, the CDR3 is TGTGCCAGCAGCCACTGGGCCGGATACAATGAGCAGTTCTTC. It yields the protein CASSHWAGYNEQFF.

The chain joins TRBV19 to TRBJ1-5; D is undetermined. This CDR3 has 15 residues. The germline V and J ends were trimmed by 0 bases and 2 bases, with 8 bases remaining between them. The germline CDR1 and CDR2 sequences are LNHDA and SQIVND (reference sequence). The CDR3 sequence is CASSIEGRGNQPQHF. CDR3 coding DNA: TGTGCCAGTAGTATAGAGGGTCGGGGCAATCAGCCCCAGCATTTT. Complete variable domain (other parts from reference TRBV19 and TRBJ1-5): DGGITQSPKYLFRKEGQNVTLSCEQNLNHDAMYWYRQDPGQGLRLIYYSQIVNDFQKGDIAEGYSVSREKKESFPLTVTSAQKNPTAFYLCASSIEGRGNQPQHFGDGTRLSIL.

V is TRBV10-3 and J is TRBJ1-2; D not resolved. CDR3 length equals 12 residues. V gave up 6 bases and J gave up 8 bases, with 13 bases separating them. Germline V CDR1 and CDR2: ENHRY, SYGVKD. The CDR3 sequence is CAIRDTLGGYTF. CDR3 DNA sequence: TGTGCCATCAGAGACACCCTGGGGGGCTACACCTTC.

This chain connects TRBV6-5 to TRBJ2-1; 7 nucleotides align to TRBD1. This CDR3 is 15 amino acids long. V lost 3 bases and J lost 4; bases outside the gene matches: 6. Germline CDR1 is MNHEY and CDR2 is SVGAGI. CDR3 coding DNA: TGTGCCAGCAGTTATTCCCGGACAGGTTACAATGAGCAGTTCTTC. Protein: CASSYSRTGYNEQFF.

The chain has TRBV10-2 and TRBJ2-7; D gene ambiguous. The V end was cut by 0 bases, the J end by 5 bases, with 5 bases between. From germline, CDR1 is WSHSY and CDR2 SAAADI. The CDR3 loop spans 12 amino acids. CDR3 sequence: CASSESGDEQYV. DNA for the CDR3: TGCGCCAGCAGTGAGTCTGGCGACGAGCAGTACGTC.

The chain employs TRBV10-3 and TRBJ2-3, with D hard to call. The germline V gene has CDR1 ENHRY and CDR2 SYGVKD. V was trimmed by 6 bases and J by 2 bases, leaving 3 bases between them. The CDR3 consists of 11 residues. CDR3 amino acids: CAIRFTDTQYF. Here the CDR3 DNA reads TGTGCCATCAGATTCACAGATACGCAGTATTTT.

The CDR3 nucleotides are TGTGCCAGCAGCCCCTTAGGTGGGAGCGGGGGGTTGAGCACAGATACGCAGTATTTT. Amino acids: CASSPLGGSGGLSTDTQYF. The J gene is TRBJ2-3, the V gene TRBV3-1 (or the pseudogene TRBV3-2), with TRBD2 matching over 9 bases. The CDR3 loop spans 19 amino acids. After removal of 4 bases from V and 0 bases from J, the junction contained 14 bases not matched to a gene. Germline CDR1 and CDR2: LGHDT and YNNKEL (reference sequence).

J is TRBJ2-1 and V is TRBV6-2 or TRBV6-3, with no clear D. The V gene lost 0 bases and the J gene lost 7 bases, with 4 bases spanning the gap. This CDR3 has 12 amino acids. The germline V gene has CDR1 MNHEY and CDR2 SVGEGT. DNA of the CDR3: TGTGCCAGCAGTTACTCGCGGAATGAGCAGTTCTTC. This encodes CASSYSRNEQFF.

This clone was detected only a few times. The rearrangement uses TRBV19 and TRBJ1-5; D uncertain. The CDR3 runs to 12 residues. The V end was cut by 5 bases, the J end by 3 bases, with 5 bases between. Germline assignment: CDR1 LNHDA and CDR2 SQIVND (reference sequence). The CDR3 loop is CASSLTNQPQHF. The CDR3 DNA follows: TGTGCCAGTAGTCTCACCAATCAGCCCCAGCATTTT.

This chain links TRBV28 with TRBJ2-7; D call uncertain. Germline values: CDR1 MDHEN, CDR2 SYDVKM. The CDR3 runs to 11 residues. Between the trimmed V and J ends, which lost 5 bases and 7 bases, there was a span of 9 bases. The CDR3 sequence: CASSSLGEQYF. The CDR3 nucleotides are TGTGCCAGCAGTAGTCTCGGAGAGCAGTACTTC.

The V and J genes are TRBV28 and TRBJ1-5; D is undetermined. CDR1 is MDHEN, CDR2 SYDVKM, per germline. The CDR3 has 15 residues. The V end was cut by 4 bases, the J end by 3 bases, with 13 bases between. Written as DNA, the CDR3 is TGTGCCAGCAGTTCGCCGTGGCGGGACAATCAGCCCCAGCATTTT. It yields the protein CASSSPWRDNQPQHF.

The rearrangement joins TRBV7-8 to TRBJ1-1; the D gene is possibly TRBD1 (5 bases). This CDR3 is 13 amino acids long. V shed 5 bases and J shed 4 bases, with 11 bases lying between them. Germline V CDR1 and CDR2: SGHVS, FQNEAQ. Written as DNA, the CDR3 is TGTGCCAGCAGCCCCACGGGGGGCACTGAAGCTTTCTTT. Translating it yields CASSPTGGTEAFF.

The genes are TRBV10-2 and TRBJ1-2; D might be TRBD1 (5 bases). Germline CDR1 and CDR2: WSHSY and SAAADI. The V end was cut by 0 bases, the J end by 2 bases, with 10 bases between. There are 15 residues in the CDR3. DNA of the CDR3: TGCGCCAGCAGTGAGTCAACAGGAGCAAACTATGGCTACACCTTC. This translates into CASSESTGANYGYTF.

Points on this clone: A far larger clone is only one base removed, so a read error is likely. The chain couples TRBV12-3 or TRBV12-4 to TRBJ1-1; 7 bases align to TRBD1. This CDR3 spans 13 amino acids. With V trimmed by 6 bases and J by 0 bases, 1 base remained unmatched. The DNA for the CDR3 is TGTGCCAGCAGAGGGACAGTGAACACTGAAGCTTTCTTT. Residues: CASRGTVNTEAFF.

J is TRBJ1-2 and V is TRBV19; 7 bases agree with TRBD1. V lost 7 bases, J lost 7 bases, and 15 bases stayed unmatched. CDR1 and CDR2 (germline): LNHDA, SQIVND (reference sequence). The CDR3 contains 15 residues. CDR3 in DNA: TGTGCCAGTACCCGACAGGGAACGGCTACGGTTGGCTACACCTTC. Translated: CASTRQGTATVGYTF.

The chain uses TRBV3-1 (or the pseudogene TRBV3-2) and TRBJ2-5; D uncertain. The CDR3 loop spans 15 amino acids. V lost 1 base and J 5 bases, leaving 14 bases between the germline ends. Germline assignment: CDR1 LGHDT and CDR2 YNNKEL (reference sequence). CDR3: CASSQVTAILETQYF. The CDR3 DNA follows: TGTGCCAGCAGCCAAGTTACGGCTATACTTGAGACCCAGTACTTC.

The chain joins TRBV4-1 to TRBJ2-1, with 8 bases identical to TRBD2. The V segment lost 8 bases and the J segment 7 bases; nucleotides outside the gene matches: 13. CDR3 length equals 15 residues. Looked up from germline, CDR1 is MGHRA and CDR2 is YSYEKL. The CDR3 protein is CASGGPGGPSNEQFF. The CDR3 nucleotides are TGCGCCAGCGGGGGGCCGGGGGGGCCCTCTAATGAGCAGTTCTTC.

The CDR3 protein is CASSQGGEDNEKLFF. As DNA, the CDR3 is TGCGCCAGCAGCCAAGGGGGGGAGGATAATGAAAAACTGTTTTTT. The chain carries TRBV4-1 and TRBJ1-4; TRBD1 might be the D (5 bases). CDR1 and CDR2 from the germline V gene are MGHRA and YSYEKL. V lost 1 base to trimming and J lost 4 bases, with 10 bases between them. This CDR3 spans 15 amino acids.

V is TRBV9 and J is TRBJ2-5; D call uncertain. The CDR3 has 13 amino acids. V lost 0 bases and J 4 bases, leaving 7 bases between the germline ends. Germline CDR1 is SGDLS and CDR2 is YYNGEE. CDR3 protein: CASSVGPGETQYF. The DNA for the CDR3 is TGTGCCAGCAGCGTAGGGCCCGGAGAGACCCAGTACTTC.